These 30 T cell receptor beta chains originate from one sample sequenced in a study of blood T cell dynamics during melanoma immunotherapy. Indicated time point: pre-treatment baseline. Method: immunoSEQ multiplex PCR; TCRdb's copy keeps in-frame clones and lacks some. The data contain approximately 13,000 clones, around 83% of them singletons. The specimen comprised blood, sampled from a patient treated with checkpoint blockade. The receptors here all came from a human donor with melanoma.

The count of this clone is one. The rearrangement uses TRBV6-5 and TRBJ2-1; D is undetermined. Per germline, CDR1 MNHEY and CDR2 SVGAGI. The CDR3 is 14 residues long. Trimming took 7 bases from V and 2 from J, leaving 12 bases between them. CDR3 in DNA: TGTGCCAGCAACCTTCTGGGCCCCTACAATGAGCAGTTCTTC. This translates into CASNLLGPYNEQFF.

This sequence joins TRBV11-1 and TRBJ2-2; a weak D match, TRBD1 (6 bases). From germline, CDR1 is SGHAT and CDR2 FQDESV (reference sequence). Trimming cost V 3 bases and J 2 bases, with 16 bases left between them. This CDR3 has 17 amino acids. This chain's CDR3 is CASSLGADSLNTGELFF. DNA for the CDR3: TGTGCCAGCAGCTTGGGAGCGGACAGCTTAAACACCGGGGAGCTGTTTTTT.

The chain has TRBV5-1 and TRBJ1-3, with 8 bases fitting TRBD1. CDR1 and CDR2 from the germline V gene are SGHRS and YFSETQ. The CDR3 runs 14 residues. V dropped 2 bases and J dropped 6; count of bases not matched to a gene: 4. Written as DNA, the CDR3 is TGCGCCAGCAGCTTCGGGGACAGGAAAAACACCATATATTTT. Protein: CASSFGDRKNTIYF.

The chain has TRBV6-1 and TRBJ1-4; D call uncertain. The CDR3 loop spans 13 amino acids. Between the trimmed V and J ends, which lost 11 bases and 3 bases, there was a span of 13 bases. CDR1 and CDR2 from the germline V gene are MNHNS and SASEGT. CDR3 nucleotide sequence: TGTGCCTCACAGAGAGAACCTAATGAAAAACTGTTTTTT. Encoded protein: CASQREPNEKLFF.

The chain links TRBV10-1 to TRBJ2-7; 9 positions match TRBD2. The CDR3 is 14 amino acids. Germline assignment: CDR1 WNHNN and CDR2 SYGVQD (reference sequence). J lost 6 bases, V lost 5 bases, and 8 bases had no gene match. CDR3 in DNA: TGCGCCAGCAGTCGCGGGAGGGCCTCTGGCGAGCAGTACTTC. Translated, it gives CASSRGRASGEQYF.

The V and J genes are TRBV2 and TRBJ2-5, with D perhaps TRBD2 (6 bases). The V gene's germline CDR1 is SNHLY and CDR2 FYNNEI. The V end was cut by 8 bases, the J end by 3 bases, with 19 bases between. The length of the CDR3 is 15 residues. CDR3 coding DNA: TGTGCCAGCTCCCTCCGGGGCAGGGAGGAAGAGACCCAGTACTTC. It codes for CASSLRGREEETQYF.

V gene TRBV28 combines with J gene TRBJ2-3; D is undetermined. Germline V CDR1 and CDR2: MDHEN, SYDVKM. The CDR3 consists of 11 residues. V gave up 5 bases and J gave up 15 bases, with 15 bases separating them. The CDR3 is CASSTQSLFYF. CDR3 coding DNA: TGTGCCAGCAGTACTCAAAGCCTGTTCTATTTT.

There are a few counts of this clone. The chain joins TRBV7-2 to TRBJ2-3; D is perhaps TRBD2 (6 bases). Trimming took off 4 bases at V and 10 bases at J, with 9 bases between the two ends. Germline values: CDR1 SGHTA, CDR2 FQGNSA. The length of the CDR3 is 11 residues. In nucleotides, the CDR3 is TGTGCCAGCAGCTATAGCGGTCCGCAGTATTTT. Its protein product is CASSYSGPQYF.

A few counts support this clone. The chain joins TRBV4-1 to TRBJ1-6, with D hard to call. CDR3 length: 16 amino acids. The V and J ends lost 0 bases and 0 bases respectively, with 6 bases between them. Germline V CDR1 and CDR2: MGHRA, YSYEKL. The CDR3 DNA sequence: TGCGCCAGCAGCCAAGACGTGAGCTCCTATAATTCACCCCTCCACTTT. Protein product: CASSQDVSSYNSPLHF.

This chain joins TRBV9 and TRBJ2-7, with TRBD1 matching over 10 bases. Unmatched junction bases numbered 8, after V lost 4 bases and J lost 4 bases. CDR3 length: 15 residues. Per the germline V gene, CDR1 is SGDLS and CDR2 is YYNGEE. This chain's CDR3 is CASSLSGQGFYEQYF. The DNA for the CDR3 is TGTGCCAGCAGCCTTTCGGGACAGGGGTTTTACGAGCAGTACTTC.

V gene TRBV4-1 combines with J gene TRBJ1-1; TRBD1 aligns across 8 bases. The CDR3 runs 15 residues. Germline V gives CDR1 MGHRA, CDR2 YSYEKL. The V gene end was trimmed by 4 bases and the J gene end by 2 bases; junction bases not matched to a gene: 6. The chain's CDR3 is CASSPRAGGNTEAFF. The CDR3 bases are TGCGCCAGCAGCCCTAGGGCAGGGGGCAACACTGAAGCTTTCTTT.

The gene calls are TRBV6-1 and TRBJ1-6, with 9 bases lining up with TRBD1. The length of the CDR3 is 13 residues. V lost 3 bases to trimming and J lost 11 bases; unmatched junction nucleotides: 2. Germline assignment: CDR1 MNHNS and CDR2 SASEGT. The CDR3: CASSDRQGAPLHF. CDR3 in DNA: TGTGCCAGCAGTGATCGACAGGGGGCACCCCTCCACTTT.

The J gene is TRBJ2-1, the V gene TRBV5-1; D gene uncertain. This CDR3 is built from 14 residues. Germline V lookup: CDR1 SGHRS, CDR2 YFSETQ. V was shortened by 4 bases and J by 6 bases, with 14 bases between the two germline ends. The CDR3 is CASSPRTEPNEQFF. The CDR3 DNA follows: TGCGCCAGCAGCCCTAGGACGGAGCCCAATGAGCAGTTCTTC.

The chain has TRBV9 and TRBJ2-3, with a possible D match to TRBD2 (6 bases). The germline gives CDR1 SGDLS, CDR2 YYNGEE. V lost 6 bases and J 0 bases, leaving 17 bases between the germline ends. The CDR3 runs to 16 residues. In DNA form, the CDR3 reads TGTGCCAGCACCATGGGTATACGGGGGAGCACAGATACGCAGTATTTT. It codes for CASTMGIRGSTDTQYF.

This chain connects TRBV7-3 to TRBJ2-7; D could derive from TRBD1 or TRBD2 (5 bases each). V dropped 2 bases and J dropped 5 bases, with 10 bases sitting between them. The germline CDR1 and CDR2 sequences are SGHTA and FQGTGA. There are 13 residues in the CDR3. CDR3 coding DNA: TGTGCCAGCAGCTTAGAACGGGGACACGAGCAGTACTTC. Protein: CASSLERGHEQYF.

The rearrangement links TRBV7-2 to TRBJ1-2; D is unresolved. The germline gives CDR1 SGHTA, CDR2 FQGNSA. Deletions cut 2 bases from V and 3 bases from J, with 10 bases between. This CDR3 region has 14 residues. The CDR3 sequence is CASSLPATYYGYTF. For the CDR3, the DNA is TGTGCCAGCAGCTTACCTGCTACCTACTATGGCTACACCTTC.

V gene TRBV6-6 combines with J gene TRBJ1-5; no clear D gene. Germline values: CDR1 MNHNY, CDR2 SVGAGI (reference sequence). The CDR3 has 14 residues. Trimming took off 3 bases at V and 3 bases at J, with 9 bases between the two ends. In DNA, the CDR3 is TGTGCCAGCAGTTATGGCCAGCTCAATCAGCCCCAGCATTTT. Encoded protein: CASSYGQLNQPQHF.

The sample holds a few counts of this clone. The chain carries TRBV20-1 and TRBJ2-5; D gene uncertain. In germline, CDR1 is DFQATT, CDR2 SNEGSKA (reference sequence). The CDR3 is made up of 11 amino acids. The V end lost 5 bases, the J end lost 5 bases, and 9 bases lay between the germline ends. The CDR3 protein is CSAVRRETQYF. Written as DNA, the CDR3 is TGCAGTGCTGTACGAAGGGAGACCCAGTACTTC.

The V and J genes are TRBV7-6 and TRBJ2-5; D is unclear. V lost 1 base and J lost 3, with 9 bases in between. The CDR3 has 14 amino acids. In germline, CDR1 is SGHVS, CDR2 FNYEAQ. CDR3 nucleotide sequence: TGTGCCAGCAGCTTAGTGTTCAGTGAAGAGACCCAGTACTTC. Translation gives CASSLVFSEETQYF. Using reference TRBV7-6 and TRBJ2-5 for the parts outside the CDR3, the full variable domain is GAGVSQSPRYKVTKRGQDVALRCDPISGHVSLYWYRQALGQGPEFLTYFNYEAQQDKSGLPNDRFSAERPEGSISTLTIQRTEQRDSAMYRCASSLVFSEETQYFGPGTRLLVL.

This rearrangement joins TRBV5-4 to TRBJ1-2, with 8 nucleotides matching TRBD1. Germline V gene lookup returns CDR1 SGHNT and CDR2 YYREEE (reference sequence). J gave up 5 bases and V 4 bases, and 10 bases lay outside the gene matches. This CDR3 is built from 15 residues. As DNA, the CDR3 is TGTGCCAGCAGCGCCGGCCTAAGGACAGGGTATGGCTACACCTTC. Protein product: CASSAGLRTGYGYTF.

V usage is TRBV7-3 and J usage is TRBJ2-7; D remains ambiguous. Trimming took off 5 bases at V and 2 bases at J, with 10 bases between the two ends. Germline CDR1 reads SGHTA; CDR2 reads FQGTGA. This CDR3 contains 13 residues. Written as DNA, the CDR3 is TGTGCCAGCAGCCTCGAAAGGGCCTACGAGCAGTACTTC. As protein: CASSLERAYEQYF. Complete variable domain (other parts from reference TRBV7-3 and TRBJ2-7): GAGVSQTPSNKVTEKGKYVELRCDPISGHTALYWYRQSLGQGPEFLIYFQGTGAADDSGLPNDRFFAVRPEGSVSTLKIQRTERGDSAVYLCASSLERAYEQYFGPGTRLTVT.

The CDR3 coding sequence is TGTGCCAGCAGCTTGGGGGCATTCAGCGAGGTGATCGAGCAGTACTTC. It codes for CASSLGAFSEVIEQYF. The chain is built from TRBV5-8 and TRBJ2-7; no reliable D call. V was pared by 0 bases and J by 6 bases, with 19 bases between. The germline gives CDR1 SGHTS, CDR2 YDEGEE. The CDR3 is 16 residues long.

This rearrangement joins TRBV6-1 to TRBJ2-5, with 8 positions matching TRBD2. The CDR3 totals 15 residues. V lost 3 bases, J lost 4 bases, and 7 bases stayed unmatched. Germline CDR1 reads MNHNS; CDR2 reads SASEGT. The CDR3 DNA sequence: TGTGCCAGCAGTGAGGTGAGCGGGGGAGGAGAGACCCAGTACTTC. This encodes CASSEVSGGGETQYF.

The genes are TRBV5-1 and TRBJ2-1, with D tentatively TRBD1 (5 bases). With 0 bases removed from V and 3 bases from J, the gap between germline ends came to 13 bases. The CDR3 spans 16 residues. CDR1 is SGHRS, CDR2 YFSETQ, per germline. The chain's CDR3 is CASSLGEGALYNEQFF. The CDR3 DNA reads as TGCGCCAGCAGCTTGGGTGAAGGGGCGCTCTACAATGAGCAGTTCTTC. The full variable domain, its missing parts supplied by reference TRBV5-1 and TRBJ2-1, is KAGVTQTPRYLIKTRGQQVTLSCSPISGHRSVSWYQQTPGQGLQFLFEYFSETQRNKGNFPGRFSGRQFSNSRSEMNVSTLELGDSALYLCASSLGEGALYNEQFFGPGTRLTVL.

The V call is TRBV11-2, the J call TRBJ2-1; either TRBD1 or TRBD2 may fit D (5 bases each). Germline CDR1 is SGHAT and CDR2 is FQNNGV. This CDR3 is 12 amino acids long. Between the trimmed V and J ends, which lost 5 bases and 8 bases, there was a span of 10 bases. The CDR3 protein is CASSLGVYEQFF. Here the CDR3 DNA reads TGTGCCAGCAGCCTGGGGGTCTATGAGCAGTTCTTC. Based on the CDR3 plus reference TRBV11-2 and TRBJ2-1, the full variable domain is EAGVAQSPRYKIIEKRQSVAFWCNPISGHATLYWYQQILGQGPKLLIQFQNNGVVDDSQLPKDRFSAERLKGVDSTLKIQPAKLEDSAVYLCASSLGVYEQFFGPGTRLTVL.

The chain has TRBV27 and TRBJ1-6; D may be TRBD1 (6 bases). Germline lookup yields CDR1 MNHEY and CDR2 SMNVEV (reference sequence). The length of the CDR3 is 15 residues. V shed 4 bases and J shed 5 bases, with 12 bases lying between them. CDR3 nucleotides: TGTGCCAGCAGTTCAATCGCAGGGGATAATTCACCCCTCCACTTT. Amino acids: CASSSIAGDNSPLHF.

This clone was seen a handful of times. The chain recombines TRBV4-1 with TRBJ1-2; 8 positions agree with TRBD1. V was pared by 2 bases and J by 0 bases, with 5 bases of the junction left unmatched. The CDR3 extends over 16 amino acids. Germline V lookup: CDR1 MGHRA, CDR2 YSYEKL. CDR3: CASSQRDRRTNYGYTF. The CDR3 region has the DNA TGCGCCAGCAGCCAACGGGACAGGCGCACTAACTATGGCTACACCTTC.

With regard to this clone: At one end the junction does not follow the germline gene, possibly because of a read error. The chain links TRBV6-1 to TRBJ1-2; 12 bases align to TRBD1. The length of the CDR3 is 16 residues. Germline-derived CDR1 and CDR2 are MNHNS and SASEGT. The CDR3 nucleotides are TGTGCCAGCAGCGAAGGTGGGGACAGGGGGCCGGAAGGCTACACCTTC. It specifies CASSEGGDRGPEGYTF.

This clone has only one observation. The gene calls are TRBV5-4 and TRBJ2-5; the D is unclear. Germline CDR1 reads SGHNT; CDR2 reads YYREEE (reference sequence). This CDR3 is built from 14 residues. Trimming left V 0 bases short and J 4 bases short, with 10 bases between. CDR3 nucleotide sequence: TGTGCCAGCAGCTTGGCCGCTTTAGGAGAGACCCAGTACTTC. Translated, it gives CASSLAALGETQYF.

The chain carries TRBV7-2 and TRBJ2-2; no firm D call. V was shortened by 3 bases and J by 4 bases, with 9 bases between the two germline ends. This CDR3 spans 14 amino acids. Germline loops: CDR1 SGHTA, CDR2 FQGNSA. The CDR3 DNA reads as TGTGCCAGCAGCTTGGGCAGGTCCACCGGGGAGCTGTTTTTT. Protein product: CASSLGRSTGELFF.